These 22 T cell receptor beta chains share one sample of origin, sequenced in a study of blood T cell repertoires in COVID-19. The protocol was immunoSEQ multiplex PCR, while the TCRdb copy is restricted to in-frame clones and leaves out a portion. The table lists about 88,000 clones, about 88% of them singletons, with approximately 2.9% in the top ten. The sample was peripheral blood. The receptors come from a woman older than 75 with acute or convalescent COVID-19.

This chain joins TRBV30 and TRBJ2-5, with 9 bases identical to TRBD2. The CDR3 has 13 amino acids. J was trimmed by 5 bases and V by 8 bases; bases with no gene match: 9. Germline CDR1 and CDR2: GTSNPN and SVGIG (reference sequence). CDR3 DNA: TGTGCCGGGGGGGTAGCGGGGGCCGAGACCCAGTACTTC. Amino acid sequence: CAGGVAGAETQYF.

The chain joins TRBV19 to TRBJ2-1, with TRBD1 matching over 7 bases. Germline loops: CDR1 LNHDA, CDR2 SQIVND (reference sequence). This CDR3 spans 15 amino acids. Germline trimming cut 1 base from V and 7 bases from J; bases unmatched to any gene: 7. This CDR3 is CASSIGGNRGNEQFF. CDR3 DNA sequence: TGTGCCAGTAGTATAGGGGGGAACAGGGGAAATGAGCAGTTCTTC. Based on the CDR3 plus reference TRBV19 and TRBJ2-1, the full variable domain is DGGITQSPKYLFRKEGQNVTLSCEQNLNHDAMYWYRQDPGQGLRLIYYSQIVNDFQKGDIAEGYSVSREKKESFPLTVTSAQKNPTAFYLCASSIGGNRGNEQFFGPGTRLTVL.

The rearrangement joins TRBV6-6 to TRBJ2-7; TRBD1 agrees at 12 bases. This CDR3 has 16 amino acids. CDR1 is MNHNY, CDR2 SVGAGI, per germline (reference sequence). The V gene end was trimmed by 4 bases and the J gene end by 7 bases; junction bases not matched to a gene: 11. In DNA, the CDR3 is TGTGCCAGCAGTTTCCCTCCGGGACAGGGGGCTCGGGAGCAGTACTTC. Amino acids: CASSFPPGQGAREQYF.

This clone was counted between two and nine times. CDR3: CASRGGYNEQFF. The CDR3 coding sequence is TGTGCCAGCAGGGGAGGCTACAATGAGCAGTTCTTC. The V and J genes are TRBV25-1 and TRBJ2-1; D might be TRBD2 (6 bases). V lost 6 bases, J lost 3 bases, and 6 bases lay in between. Germline V gives CDR1 MGHDK, CDR2 SYGVNS. This CDR3 contains 12 residues.

The CDR3 is CASSLAGRHGYTF. CDR3 DNA: TGTGCCAGCAGTTTAGCGGGGAGACATGGCTACACCTTC. The chain joins TRBV12-3 or TRBV12-4 to TRBJ1-2, with D unresolved. CDR3 length: 13 amino acids. V was pared by 0 bases and J by 6 bases, with 8 bases between.

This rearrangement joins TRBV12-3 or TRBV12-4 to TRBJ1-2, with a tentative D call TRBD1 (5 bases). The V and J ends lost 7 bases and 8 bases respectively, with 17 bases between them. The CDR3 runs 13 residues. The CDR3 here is CASTRMLGGGYTF. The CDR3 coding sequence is TGTGCCAGCACTCGAATGCTGGGGGGAGGCTACACCTTC.

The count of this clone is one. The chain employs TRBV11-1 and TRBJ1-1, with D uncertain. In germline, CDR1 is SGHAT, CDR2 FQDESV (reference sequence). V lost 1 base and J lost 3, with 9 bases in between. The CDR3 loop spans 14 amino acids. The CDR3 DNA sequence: TGTGCCAGCAGCTTAGGCCCGGGATACACTGAAGCTTTCTTT. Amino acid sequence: CASSLGPGYTEAFF.

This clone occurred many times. The CDR3 loop reads CASSANSGRADQPQHF. DNA of the CDR3: TGTGCCAGCAGTGCCAATTCGGGTCGAGCAGATCAGCCCCAGCATTTT. The chain employs TRBV6-1 and TRBJ1-5; D gene ambiguous. Germline-derived CDR1 and CDR2 are MNHNS and SASEGT. With 4 bases removed from V and 5 bases from J, the gap between germline ends came to 18 bases. This CDR3 is 16 amino acids long.

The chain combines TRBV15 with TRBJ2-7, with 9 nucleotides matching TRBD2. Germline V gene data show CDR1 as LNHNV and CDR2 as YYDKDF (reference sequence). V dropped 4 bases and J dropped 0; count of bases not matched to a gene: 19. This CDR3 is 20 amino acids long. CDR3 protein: CATSKVRLAADQENSYEQYF. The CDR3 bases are TGTGCCACCAGCAAAGTTAGACTAGCGGCAGACCAAGAGAACTCCTACGAGCAGTACTTC.

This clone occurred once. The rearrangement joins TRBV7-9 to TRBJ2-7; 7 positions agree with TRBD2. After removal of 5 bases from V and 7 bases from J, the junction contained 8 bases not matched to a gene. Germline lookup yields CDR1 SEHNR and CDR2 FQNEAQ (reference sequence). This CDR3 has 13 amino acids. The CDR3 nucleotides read TGTGCCAGCAGCCCGCGGGAGCCGGGGGAGCAGTACTTC. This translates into CASSPREPGEQYF.

The CDR3 is CASSPGGNTGELFF. Written as DNA, the CDR3 is TGTGCCAGCAGCCCCGGAGGGAACACCGGGGAGCTGTTTTTT. The chain recombines TRBV7-3 with TRBJ2-2, with TRBD2 as a possible D gene (5 bases). Per the germline V gene, CDR1 is SGHTA and CDR2 is FQGTGA. Trimming took 5 bases from V and 1 from J, leaving 8 bases between them. CDR3 size: 14 residues.

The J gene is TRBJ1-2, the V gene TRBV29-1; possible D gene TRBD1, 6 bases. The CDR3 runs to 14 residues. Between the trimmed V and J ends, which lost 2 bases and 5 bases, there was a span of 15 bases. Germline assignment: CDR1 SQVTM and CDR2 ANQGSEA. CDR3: CSVELGQGIYGYTF. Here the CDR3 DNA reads TGCAGCGTTGAATTAGGCCAGGGGATTTATGGCTACACCTTC.

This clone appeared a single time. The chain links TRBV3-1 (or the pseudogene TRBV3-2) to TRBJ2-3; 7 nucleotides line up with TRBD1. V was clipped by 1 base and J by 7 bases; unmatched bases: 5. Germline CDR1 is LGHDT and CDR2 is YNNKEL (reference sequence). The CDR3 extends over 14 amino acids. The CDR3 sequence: CASSQGGGGNTQYF. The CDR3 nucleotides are TGTGCCAGCAGCCAAGGAGGGGGCGGAAATACGCAGTATTTT.

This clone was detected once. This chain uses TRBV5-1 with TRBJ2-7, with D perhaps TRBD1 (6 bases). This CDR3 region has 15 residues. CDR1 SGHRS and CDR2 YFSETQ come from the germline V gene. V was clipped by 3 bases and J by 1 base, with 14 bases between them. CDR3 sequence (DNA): TGCGCCAGCAGCTCCCAGGGGTTTTGGTCCTACGAGCAGTACTTC. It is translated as CASSSQGFWSYEQYF.

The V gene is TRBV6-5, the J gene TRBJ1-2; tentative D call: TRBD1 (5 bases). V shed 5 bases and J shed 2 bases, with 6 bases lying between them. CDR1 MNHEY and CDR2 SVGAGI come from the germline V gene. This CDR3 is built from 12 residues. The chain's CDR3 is CASSRGNYGYTF. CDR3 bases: TGTGCCAGCAGTCGGGGGAACTATGGCTACACCTTC.

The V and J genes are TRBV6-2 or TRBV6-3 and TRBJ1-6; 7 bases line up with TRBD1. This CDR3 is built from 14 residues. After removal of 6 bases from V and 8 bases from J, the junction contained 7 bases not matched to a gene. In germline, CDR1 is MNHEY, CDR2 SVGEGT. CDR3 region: CASSETGKDSPLHF. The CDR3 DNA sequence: TGTGCCAGCAGCGAGACAGGGAAAGATTCACCCCTCCACTTT.

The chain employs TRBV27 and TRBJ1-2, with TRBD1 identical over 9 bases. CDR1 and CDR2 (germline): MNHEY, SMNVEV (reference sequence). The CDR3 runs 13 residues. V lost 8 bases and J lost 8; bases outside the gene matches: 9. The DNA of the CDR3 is TGTGCCAGCTCCATACAGGGGGCAGTCGGCTACACCTTC. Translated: CASSIQGAVGYTF.

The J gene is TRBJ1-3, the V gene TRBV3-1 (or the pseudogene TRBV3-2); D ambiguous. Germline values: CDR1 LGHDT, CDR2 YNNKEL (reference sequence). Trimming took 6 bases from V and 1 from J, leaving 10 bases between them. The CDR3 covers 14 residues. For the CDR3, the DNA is TGTGCCAGCAGACGCGGGGAGTCTGGAAACACCATATATTTT. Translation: CASRRGESGNTIYF.

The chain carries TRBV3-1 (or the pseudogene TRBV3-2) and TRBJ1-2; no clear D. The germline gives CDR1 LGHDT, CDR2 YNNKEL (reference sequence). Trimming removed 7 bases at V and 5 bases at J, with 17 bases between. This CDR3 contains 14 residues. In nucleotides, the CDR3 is TGTGCCAGCACCCGAGGTAGATTTTGGTATGGCTACACCTTC. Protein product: CASTRGRFWYGYTF.

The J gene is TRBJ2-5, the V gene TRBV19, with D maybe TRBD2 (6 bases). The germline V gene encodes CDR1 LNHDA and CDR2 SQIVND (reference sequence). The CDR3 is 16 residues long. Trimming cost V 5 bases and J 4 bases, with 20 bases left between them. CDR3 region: CASSPRVGGGGETQYF. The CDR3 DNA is TGTGCCAGTAGTCCCCGGGTGGGGGGAGGCGGAGAGACCCAGTACTTC.

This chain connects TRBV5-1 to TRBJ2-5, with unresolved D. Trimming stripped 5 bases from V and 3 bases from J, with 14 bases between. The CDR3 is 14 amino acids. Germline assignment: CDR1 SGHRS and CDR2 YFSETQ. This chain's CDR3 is CASSLGGVKETQYF. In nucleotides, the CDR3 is TGCGCCAGCAGTCTTGGCGGCGTAAAAGAGACCCAGTACTTC. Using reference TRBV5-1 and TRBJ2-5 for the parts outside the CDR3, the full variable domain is KAGVTQTPRYLIKTRGQQVTLSCSPISGHRSVSWYQQTPGQGLQFLFEYFSETQRNKGNFPGRFSGRQFSNSRSEMNVSTLELGDSALYLCASSLGGVKETQYFGPGTRLLVL.

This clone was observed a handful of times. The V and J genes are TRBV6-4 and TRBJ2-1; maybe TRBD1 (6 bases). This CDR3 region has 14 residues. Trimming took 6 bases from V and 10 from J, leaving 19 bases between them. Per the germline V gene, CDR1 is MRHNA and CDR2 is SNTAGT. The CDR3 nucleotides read TGTGCCAGCAGCTATACACAGGGCTTGGCGGAGCAGTTCTTC. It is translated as CASSYTQGLAEQFF.